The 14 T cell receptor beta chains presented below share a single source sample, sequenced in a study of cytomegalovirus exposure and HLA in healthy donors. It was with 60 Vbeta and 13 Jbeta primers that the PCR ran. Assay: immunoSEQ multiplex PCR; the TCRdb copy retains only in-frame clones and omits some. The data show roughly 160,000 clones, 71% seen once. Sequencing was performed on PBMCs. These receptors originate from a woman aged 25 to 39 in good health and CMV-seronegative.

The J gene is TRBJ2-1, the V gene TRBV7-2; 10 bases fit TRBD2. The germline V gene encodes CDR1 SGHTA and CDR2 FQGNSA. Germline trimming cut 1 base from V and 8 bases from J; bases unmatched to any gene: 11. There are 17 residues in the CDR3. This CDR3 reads CASSLVSWSGGADEQFF. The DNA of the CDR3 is TGTGCCAGCAGCTTAGTGAGTTGGAGCGGGGGGGCAGATGAGCAGTTCTTC.

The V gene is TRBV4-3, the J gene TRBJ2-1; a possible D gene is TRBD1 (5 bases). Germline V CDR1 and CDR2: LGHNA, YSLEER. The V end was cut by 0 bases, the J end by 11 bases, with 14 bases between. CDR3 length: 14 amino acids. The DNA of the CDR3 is TGCGCCAGCAGCCAAGAAACAGGCTACAGGAAGCAGTTCTTC. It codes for CASSQETGYRKQFF.

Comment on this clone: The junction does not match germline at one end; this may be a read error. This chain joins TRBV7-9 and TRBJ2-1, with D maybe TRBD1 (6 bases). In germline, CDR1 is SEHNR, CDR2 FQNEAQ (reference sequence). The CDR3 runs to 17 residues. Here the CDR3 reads CASSVAAGTFTYNEQFF. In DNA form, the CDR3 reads TGTGCCAGCAGCGTAGCCGCCGGGACATTTACCTACAATGAGCAGTTCTTC.

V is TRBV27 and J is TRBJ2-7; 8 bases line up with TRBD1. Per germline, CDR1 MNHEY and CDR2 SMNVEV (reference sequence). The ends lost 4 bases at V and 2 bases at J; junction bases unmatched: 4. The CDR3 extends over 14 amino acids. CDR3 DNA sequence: TGTGCCAGCAGTTCCGGGACAGGACCCTACGAGCAGTACTTC. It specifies CASSSGTGPYEQYF.

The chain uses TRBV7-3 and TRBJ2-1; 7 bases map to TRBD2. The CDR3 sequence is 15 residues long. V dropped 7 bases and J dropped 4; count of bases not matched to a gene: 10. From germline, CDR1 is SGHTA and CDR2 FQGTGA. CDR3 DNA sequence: TGTGCCAGCACCCAGGATAGCGGGCCATACAATGAGCAGTTCTTC. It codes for CASTQDSGPYNEQFF.

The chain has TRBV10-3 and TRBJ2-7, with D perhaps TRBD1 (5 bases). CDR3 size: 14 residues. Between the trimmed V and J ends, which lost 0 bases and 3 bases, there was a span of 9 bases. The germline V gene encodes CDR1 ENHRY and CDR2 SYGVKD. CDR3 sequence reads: CAISESLDIYEQYF. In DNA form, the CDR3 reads TGTGCCATCAGTGAGTCGCTGGACATCTACGAGCAGTACTTC.

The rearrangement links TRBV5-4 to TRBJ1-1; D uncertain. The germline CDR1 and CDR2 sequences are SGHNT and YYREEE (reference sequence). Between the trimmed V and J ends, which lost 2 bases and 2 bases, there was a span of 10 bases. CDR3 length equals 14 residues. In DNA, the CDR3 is TGTGCCAGCAGCTTCCGGGAAAGTAACACTGAAGCTTTCTTT. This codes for CASSFRESNTEAFF.

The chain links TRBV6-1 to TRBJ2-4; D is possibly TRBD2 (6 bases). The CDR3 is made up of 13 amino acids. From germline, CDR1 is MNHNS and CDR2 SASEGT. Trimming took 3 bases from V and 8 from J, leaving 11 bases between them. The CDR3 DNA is TGTGCCAGCAGTGACGGGACGGGGGACATTCAGTACTTC. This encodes CASSDGTGDIQYF.

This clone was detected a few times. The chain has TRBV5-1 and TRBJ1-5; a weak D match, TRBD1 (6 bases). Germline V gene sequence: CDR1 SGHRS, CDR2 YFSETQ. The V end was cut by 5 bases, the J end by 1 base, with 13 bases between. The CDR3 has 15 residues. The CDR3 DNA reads TGCGCCAGCAGACCCGGACAGACGAGCAATCAGCCCCAGCATTTT. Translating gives CASRPGQTSNQPQHF.

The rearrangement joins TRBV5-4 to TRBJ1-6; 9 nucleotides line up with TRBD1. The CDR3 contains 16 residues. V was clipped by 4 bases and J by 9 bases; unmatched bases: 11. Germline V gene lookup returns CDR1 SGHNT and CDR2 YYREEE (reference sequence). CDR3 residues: CASSQAGDREASPLHF. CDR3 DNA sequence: TGTGCCAGCAGCCAAGCTGGGGACAGGGAAGCTTCACCCCTCCACTTT.

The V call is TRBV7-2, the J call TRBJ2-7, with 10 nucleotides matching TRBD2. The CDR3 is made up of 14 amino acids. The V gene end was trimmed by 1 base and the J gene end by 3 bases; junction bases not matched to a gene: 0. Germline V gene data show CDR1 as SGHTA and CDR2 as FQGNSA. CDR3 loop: CASSLVAGGYEQYF. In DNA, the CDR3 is TGTGCCAGCAGCTTAGTAGCGGGGGGCTACGAGCAGTACTTC.

CDR3 sequence (DNA): TGTGCCAGCAGCGTAGATACCTACAATGAGCAGTTCTTC. Translation: CASSVDTYNEQFF. The chain links TRBV9 to TRBJ2-1, with D hard to call. This CDR3 contains 13 residues. V lost 0 bases, J lost 2 bases, and 3 bases lay in between. Germline V gene sequence: CDR1 SGDLS, CDR2 YYNGEE.

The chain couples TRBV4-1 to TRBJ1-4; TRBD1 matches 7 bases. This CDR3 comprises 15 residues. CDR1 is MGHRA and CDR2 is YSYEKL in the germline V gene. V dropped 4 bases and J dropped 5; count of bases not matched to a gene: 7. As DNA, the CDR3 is TGCGCCAGCAGCCCGGGACAGACTTTAAATGAAAAACTGTTTTTT. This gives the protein CASSPGQTLNEKLFF.

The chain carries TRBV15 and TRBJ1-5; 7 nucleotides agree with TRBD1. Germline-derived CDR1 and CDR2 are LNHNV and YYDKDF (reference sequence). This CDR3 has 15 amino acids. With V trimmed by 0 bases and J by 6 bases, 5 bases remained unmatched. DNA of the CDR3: TGTGCCACCAGCAGAGAACAGGGGTTCGGTCAGCCCCAGCATTTT. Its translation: CATSREQGFGQPQHF.